This is a list of T cell receptor beta chains from one sample in a study of graft-versus-host responses after intestinal transplantation. The antigens for these receptors are not known. The assay was immunoSEQ multiplex PCR, and TCRdb's table has in-frame clones only and misses some. The table has roughly 93,000 clones, approximately 92% seen once. The starting material was unstimulated CD8+ T cells sorted from spleen or lymph node cells, obtained before intestinal transplant. These receptors all stem from a human donor who received an intestinal transplant. Both conserved end residues are part of each CDR3. The D gene is left open where the match is weak. Expanded clones are given a class, and other clones once, few, many or no size at all.

V gene	J gene	clone size	D gene	CDR3 DNA	CDR3 protein
TRBV7-3	TRBJ1-6	-	-	TGTGCCAGCAGCCCCTCCGGGGGAGGCAATTCACCCCTCCACTTT	CASSPSGGGNSPLHF
TRBV7-6	TRBJ2-7	-	-	TGTGCCAGCAGCTTAGGCGCAGACTACGAGCAGTACTTC	CASSLGADYEQYF
TRBV7-8	TRBJ1-2	-	TRBD1	TGTGCCAGCAGCCCGGGACAGGTTAACTATGGCTACACCTTC	CASSPGQVNYGYTF
TRBV4-2	TRBJ2-4	-	-	TGTGCCAGCAGCCAAGAAGTAGCTGGGTCCGGAAACATTCAGTACTTC	CASSQEVAGSGNIQYF
TRBV27	TRBJ1-2	-	-	TGTGCCAGCAGTTTACTCACGGACAGTACAGCCTTC	CASSLLTDSTAF
TRBV5-4	TRBJ2-2	-	-	TGTGCCAGCAGCTTCATCGGGGGAACCGGGGAGCTGTTTTTT	CASSFIGGTGELFF
TRBV4-1	TRBJ2-5	-	-	TGCGCCAGCAGCCACCCTAGCCAAGCGGTTAACCAAGAGACCCAGTACTTC	CASSHPSQAVNQETQYF
TRBV4-1	TRBJ2-2	-	TRBD2	TGCGCCAGCAGCCAGACTAGCGGGGGAGCCGGGGAGCTGTTTTTT	CASSQTSGGAGELFF
TRBV11-2	TRBJ2-2	-	-	TGTGCCAGCAGCGAGCTAGCGACCGGGGAGCTGTTTTTT	CASSELATGELFF
TRBV19	TRBJ2-1	-	TRBD1	TGTGCCAGTAGTATAGGACTACTGAGCCAGGGGGAGAATGAGCAGTTCTTC	CASSIGLLSQGENEQFF
TRBV6-5	TRBJ1-1	-	-	TGTGCCAGCAGTGACGACAGGGAAGCTTTCTTT	CASSDDREAFF
TRBV27	TRBJ2-5	-	-	TGTGCCAGCAGTTTCGGCAGGGTGGAGACCCAGTACTTC	CASSFGRVETQYF
TRBV6-5	TRBJ2-1	-	TRBD2	TGTGCCAGCAGTTACTTTTTAGCGGGATCTTACAATGAGCAGTTCTTC	CASSYFLAGSYNEQFF
TRBV4-1	TRBJ2-3	-	-	TGCGCCAGCAGCCAAGTCTCCGTGCGGATCACAGATACGCAGTATTTT	CASSQVSVRITDTQYF
TRBV2	TRBJ1-5	-	-	TGTGCCAGCAGTGCAACAGGGTATAGCAATCAGCCCCAGCATTTT	CASSATGYSNQPQHF
TRBV6-1	TRBJ2-2	once	TRBD1	TGTGCCAGAACGACAGGGACGAACACCGGGGAGCTGTTTTTT	CARTTGTNTGELFF
TRBV30	TRBJ2-2	once	-	TGTGCCTGGAGTGTCGATGGGGCGACCGGGGAGCTGTTTTTT	CAWSVDGATGELFF
TRBV30	TRBJ2-7	-	TRBD1	TGTGCCTGGACACCGGGACAGGGTTTCCACGAGCAGTACTTC	CAWTPGQGFHEQYF
TRBV19	TRBJ2-3	-	TRBD2	TGTGCCAGCTCTATTAGCGGGGGGGAGACTAGCACAGATACGCAGTATTTT	CASSISGGETSTDTQYF
TRBV6-5	TRBJ2-5	-	TRBD1	TGTGCCAGCAGTTACGGGACAGACCAAGAGACCCAGTACTTC	CASSYGTDQETQYF
TRBV4-2	TRBJ2-7	once	-	TGTGCCAGCAGCCAAGGATCGGCCGGGGGTAGCTCCTACGAGCAGTACTTC	CASSQGSAGGSSYEQYF
TRBV28	TRBJ2-1	-	TRBD2	TGTGCCAGCAGTTGGGGGAGGGAGCCCTACAATGAGCAGTTCTTC	CASSWGREPYNEQFF
TRBV4-1	TRBJ2-1	-	-	TGCGCCAGCAGCCAAGGAGTGTTCAATGAGCAGTTCTTC	CASSQGVFNEQFF
TRBV14	TRBJ2-7	-	-	TGTGCCAGCAGCCACGCATTTCCCCAAGGACTCCACGAGCAGTACTTC	CASSHAFPQGLHEQYF
TRBV5-1	TRBJ2-3	once	TRBD1	TGCGCCAGCGATTTGTGGGGACAGGGCACAGATACGCAGTATTTT	CASDLWGQGTDTQYF
TRBV28	TRBJ2-1	-	-	TGTGCCAGCACCAACCCCCGGCGGGTTAACAATGAGCAGTTCTTC	CASTNPRRVNNEQFF
TRBV21-1	TRBJ1-4	-	-	TGTGCCAGTAAAGAAAAACTGTTTTTT	CASKEKLFF
TRBV7-9	TRBJ2-7	-	-	TGTGCCAGCAGTCTAGGGGACGAGCAGTACTTC	CASSLGDEQYF
TRBV6-5	TRBJ2-1	-	TRBD2	TGTGCCAGCAGTTACGGCGGGGGCAATGAGCAGTTCTTC	CASSYGGGNEQFF
TRBV27	TRBJ1-1	once	TRBD1	TGTGCCAGCAGCCTGACAGGGGGCTACACTGAAGCTTTCTTT	CASSLTGGYTEAFF
TRBV9	TRBJ2-1	-	TRBD2	TGTGCCAGCAGGCAAGGACTAGCGGACAATGAGCAGTTCTTC	CASRQGLADNEQFF
TRBV19	TRBJ2-3	-	-	TGTGCCAGTAGTATTACCGGGGTTGACACAGATACGCAGTATTTT	CASSITGVDTDTQYF
TRBV7-3	TRBJ2-7	-	TRBD2	TGTGCCAGCAGACCCGGGTGGACTAGCGGGGGCCACTCCTACGAGCAGTACTTC	CASRPGWTSGGHSYEQYF
TRBV11-2	TRBJ1-3	-	TRBD1	TGTGCCAGCAGCATTACAGGGGCTGGAAACACCATATATTTT	CASSITGAGNTIYF
TRBV29-1	TRBJ2-2	-	TRBD2	TGCAGCGTGGCGGGGGGAGGGGAGCTGTTTTTT	CSVAGGGELFF
TRBV19	TRBJ2-3	-	TRBD2	TGTGCCAGTAATAGCGGGACGAACACAGATACGCAGTATTTT	CASNSGTNTDTQYF
TRBV5-5	TRBJ2-7	-	TRBD1	TGTGCCAGCAGCTTCCCGGGACAGGACCTGTTCTACGAGCAGTACTTC	CASSFPGQDLFYEQYF
TRBV18	TRBJ2-3	-	-	TGTGCCAGCTCGCCTCAGGTGCTTATCACAGATACGCAGTATTTT	CASSPQVLITDTQYF
TRBV5-5	TRBJ2-7	-	-	TGTGCCAGCAGCTTCGGGCTGGGGAGCTACGAGCAGTACTTC	CASSFGLGSYEQYF
TRBV7-2	TRBJ2-7	-	-	TGTGCCAGCAGCTTCTCGGCGGAAAGCTCCTACGAGCAGTACTTC	CASSFSAESSYEQYF
TRBV2	TRBJ2-7	-	-	TGTGCCAGCAAAACAGCGGCCTACGAGCAGTACTTC	CASKTAAYEQYF
TRBV7-6	TRBJ2-7	-	TRBD2	TGTGCCAGCAGCCCGGCAAGCGGGAGTTTCTCCTACGAGCAGCACTTC	CASSPASGSFSYEQHF
TRBV15	TRBJ2-7	-	-	TGTGCCACCAGCAGAGGGAGAGGCAGTGACTACGAGCAGTACTTC	CATSRGRGSDYEQYF
TRBV14	TRBJ1-1	-	TRBD1	TGTGCCAGCAGCGCATTCAGGGGGCGAACTGAAGCTTTCTTT	CASSAFRGRTEAFF